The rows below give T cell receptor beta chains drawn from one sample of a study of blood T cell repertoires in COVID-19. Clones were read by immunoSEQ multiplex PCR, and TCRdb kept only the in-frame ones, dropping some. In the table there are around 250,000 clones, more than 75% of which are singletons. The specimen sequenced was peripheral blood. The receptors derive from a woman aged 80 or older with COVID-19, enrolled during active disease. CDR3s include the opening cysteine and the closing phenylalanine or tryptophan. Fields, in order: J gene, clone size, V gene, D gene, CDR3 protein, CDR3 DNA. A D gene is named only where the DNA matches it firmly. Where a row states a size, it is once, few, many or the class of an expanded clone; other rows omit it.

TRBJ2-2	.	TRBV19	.	CASSLGGNTGELFF	TGTGCCAGTAGTCTGGGGGGAAACACCGGGGAGCTGTTTTTT
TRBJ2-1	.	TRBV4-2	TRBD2	CASSLGLASYNEQFF	TGTGCCAGCAGCCTCGGACTAGCGAGCTACAATGAGCAGTTCTTC
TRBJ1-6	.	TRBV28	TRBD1	CATWDRGSNSPLHF	TGTGCCACCTGGGACAGGGGGAGCAATTCACCCCTCCACTTT
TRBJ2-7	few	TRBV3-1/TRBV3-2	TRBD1	CASSLRQGSSYEQYF	TGTGCCAGCAGCCTTCGACAGGGGAGCTCCTACGAGCAGTACTTC
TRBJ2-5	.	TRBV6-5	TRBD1	CASSQDRVQETQYF	TGTGCCAGCAGTCAGGACAGGGTTCAAGAGACCCAGTACTTC
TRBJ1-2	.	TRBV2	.	CASRTTGIFYGYTF	TGTGCCAGCAGGACGACGGGGATTTTCTATGGCTACACCTTC
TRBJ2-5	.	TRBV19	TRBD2	CASSTTGRSGGVQETQYF	TGTGCCAGTAGTACCACGGGACGGAGCGGGGGGGTCCAAGAGACCCAGTACTTC
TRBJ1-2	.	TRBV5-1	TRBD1	CASRLGTAYFNYGYTF	TGCGCCAGCAGGCTCGGGACAGCCTACTTTAACTATGGCTACACCTTC
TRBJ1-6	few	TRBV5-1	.	CASSLAGGEMNSPLHF	TGCGCCAGCAGCTTGGCCGGCGGAGAGATGAATTCACCCCTCCACTTT
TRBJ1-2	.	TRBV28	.	CASSLGSGYGYTF	TGTGCCAGCAGTTTAGGGTCAGGGTATGGCTACACCTTC
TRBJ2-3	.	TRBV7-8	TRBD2	CASSLGTSGGNTQYF	TGTGCCAGCAGCTTAGGGACTAGCGGGGGCAATACGCAGTATTTT
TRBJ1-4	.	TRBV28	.	CASNPAAGTNEKLFF	TGTGCCAGCAACCCCGCGGCAGGGACTAATGAAAAACTGTTTTTT
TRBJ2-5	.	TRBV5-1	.	CASSLEASPQETQYF	TGCGCCAGCAGCTTGGAGGCTAGCCCCCAAGAGACCCAGTACTTC
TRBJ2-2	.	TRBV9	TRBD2	CASSVAGTSGGATGELFF	TGTGCCAGCAGCGTAGCAGGGACTAGCGGGGGGGCCACCGGGGAGCTGTTTTTT
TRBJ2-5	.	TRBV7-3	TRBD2	CASSASGTSGGTQYF	TGTGCCAGCAGCGCATCCGGGACTAGCGGGGGGACCCAGTACTTC
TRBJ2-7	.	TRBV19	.	CASSLRTATTGEQYF	TGTGCCAGTAGTCTTCGGACAGCCACCACGGGCGAGCAGTACTTC
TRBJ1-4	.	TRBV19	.	CASREDRRTSTNEKLFF	TGTGCCAGTAGGGAGGACCGTCGCACTTCAACTAATGAAAAACTGTTTTTT
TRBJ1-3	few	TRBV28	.	CASSSPRARNTIYF	TGTGCCAGCAGTTCCCCCAGGGCGCGGAACACCATATATTTT
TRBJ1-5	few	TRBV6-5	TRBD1	CASAPGTGHQPQHF	TGTGCCAGTGCTCCTGGGACAGGGCATCAGCCCCAGCATTTT
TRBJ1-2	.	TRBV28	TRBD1	CATRKQGALLHYGYTF	TGTGCCACGAGAAAACAGGGGGCGCTCCTTCACTATGGCTACACCTTC
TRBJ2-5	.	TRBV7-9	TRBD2	CASSPRARGTSGAQETQYF	TGTGCCAGCAGCCCGAGGGCGAGAGGGACTAGCGGGGCTCAAGAGACCCAGTACTTC
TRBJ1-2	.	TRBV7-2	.	CASSLGGSVYGYTF	TGTGCCAGCAGCTTAGGGGGCTCGGTCTATGGCTACACCTTC
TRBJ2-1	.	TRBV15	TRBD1	CATSRDLGGREFF	TGTGCCACCAGCAGAGACCTAGGGGGCAGGGAGTTCTTC
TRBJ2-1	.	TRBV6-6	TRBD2	CASSSWTSGGNNEQFF	TGTGCCAGCAGTTCCTGGACTAGCGGGGGCAACAATGAGCAGTTCTTC
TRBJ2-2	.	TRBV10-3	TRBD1	CAIRQGGQSTGELFF	TGTGCCATCCGACAGGGGGGGCAGAGCACCGGGGAGCTGTTTTTT
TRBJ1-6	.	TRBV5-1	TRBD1	CASSSAPGTANSPLHF	TGCGCCAGCAGCTCGGCACCCGGGACAGCCAATTCACCCCTCCACTTT
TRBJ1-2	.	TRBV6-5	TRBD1	CASSYLTGGAWGYTF	TGTGCCAGCAGTTACCTTACAGGGGGCGCGTGGGGCTACACCTTC
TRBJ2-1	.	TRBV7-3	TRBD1	CASSLTPTGGYNEQFF	TGTGCCAGCAGCCTAACACCTACAGGGGGTTACAATGAGCAGTTCTTC
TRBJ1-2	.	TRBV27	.	CASKSGTLGYTF	TGTGCCAGCAAGTCAGGGACACTTGGCTACACCTTC
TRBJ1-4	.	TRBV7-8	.	CASSLLGGGSNEKLFF	TGTGCCAGCAGCTTATTGGGTGGGGGGAGTAATGAAAAACTGTTTTTT
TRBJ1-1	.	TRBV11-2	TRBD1	CASSFAGGNTEAFF	TGTGCCAGCAGCTTTGCAGGGGGCAACACTGAAGCTTTCTTT
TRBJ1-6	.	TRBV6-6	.	CASRSTRSSYNSPLHF	TGTGCCAGCAGATCAACCCGGAGCTCCTATAATTCACCCCTCCACTTT
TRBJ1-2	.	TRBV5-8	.	CASSLTGPYGYTF	TGTGCCAGCAGCTTGACAGGGCCCTATGGCTACACCTTC
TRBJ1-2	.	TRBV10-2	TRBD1	CASSPPGTGVVNGYTF	TGCGCCAGCAGCCCTCCCGGGACAGGGGTTGTAAACGGCTACACCTTC
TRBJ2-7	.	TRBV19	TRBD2	CASSNQGGTYEQYF	TGTGCCAGTAGTAACCAGGGAGGGACCTACGAGCAGTACTTC
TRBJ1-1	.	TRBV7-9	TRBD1	CASRQGAWMNTEAFF	TGTGCCAGCAGACAGGGGGCTTGGATGAACACTGAAGCTTTCTTT
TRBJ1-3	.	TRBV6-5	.	CASSSDGRGNTIYF	TGTGCCAGCAGTTCGGACGGGAGAGGAAACACCATATATTTT
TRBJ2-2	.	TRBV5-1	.	CASSSRGINTGELFF	TGCGCCAGCAGCTCCCGCGGTATAAACACCGGGGAGCTGTTTTTT
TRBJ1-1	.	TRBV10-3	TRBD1	CAISVQGANTEAFF	TGTGCCATCAGTGTACAGGGGGCCAACACTGAAGCTTTCTTT
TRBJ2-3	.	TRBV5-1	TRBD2	CASSRRLAGASTSTDTQYF	TGCGCCAGCAGCCGTAGACTAGCGGGGGCCTCCACTAGCACAGATACGCAGTATTTT
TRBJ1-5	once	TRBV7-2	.	CASSLSGPQSQPQHF	TGTGCCAGCAGCCTTAGTGGGCCCCAGAGTCAGCCCCAGCATTTT
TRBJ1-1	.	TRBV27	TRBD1	CASSLLNRGEAFF	TGTGCCAGCAGTTTGCTTAACAGGGGTGAAGCTTTCTTT
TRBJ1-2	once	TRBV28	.	CASTSAGRSNYGYTF	TGTGCCAGCACATCCGCCGGGAGATCTAACTATGGCTACACCTTC
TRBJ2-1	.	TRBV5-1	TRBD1	CASSLSRTGRFNEQFF	TGCGCCAGCAGCTTGTCCAGGACAGGGAGGTTCAATGAGCAGTTCTTC
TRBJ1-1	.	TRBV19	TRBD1	CASMAPGEVPGQGPRAEAFF	TGTGCCAGTATGGCCCCCGGGGAAGTCCCGGGACAGGGGCCGAGGGCTGAAGCTTTCTTT
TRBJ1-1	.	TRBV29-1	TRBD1	CSVGTGGSEAFF	TGCAGCGTTGGTACAGGGGGCAGTGAAGCTTTCTTT
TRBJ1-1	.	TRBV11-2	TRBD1	CASSFTGGKIAEAFF	TGTGCCAGCAGCTTTACAGGGGGCAAAATCGCTGAAGCTTTCTTT
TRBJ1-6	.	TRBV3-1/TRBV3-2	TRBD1	CASSQELDRGSSPLHF	TGTGCCAGCAGCCAAGAGCTGGACAGGGGAAGTTCACCCCTCCACTTT
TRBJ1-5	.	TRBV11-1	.	CASSKSWNQPQHF	TGTGCCAGCAGCAAGAGTTGGAATCAGCCCCAGCATTTT
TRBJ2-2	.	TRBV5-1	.	CASSLLPGRPGELFF	TGCGCCAGCAGCTTGCTCCCAGGGAGGCCCGGGGAGCTGTTTTTT
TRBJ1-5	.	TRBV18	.	CASSPARGDGQPQHF	TGTGCCAGCTCCCCAGCCCGGGGAGACGGACAGCCCCAGCATTTT
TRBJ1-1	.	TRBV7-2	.	CASSLYRNTEAFF	TGTGCCAGCAGTCTCTACAGGAACACTGAAGCTTTCTTT
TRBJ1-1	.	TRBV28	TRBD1	CASSSTGGWAFF	TGTGCCAGCAGTTCAACAGGGGGATGGGCTTTCTTT
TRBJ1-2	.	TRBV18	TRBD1	CASSPDRTGNNGYTF	TGTGCCAGCTCACCCGACCGGACAGGGAACAATGGCTACACCTTC